Only one count was recorded for the clone carrying this TCR beta chain. This sample was taken from a study of CD8 T cells in Susac syndrome. An input of roughly 0.45 to 1 ug of RNA was subjected to reverse transcription using random hexamers. TCRdb used MiXCR to reprocess the immunoSEQ multiplex PCR reads, holding one entry per CDR3 protein. Among 95,000 to 150,000 distinct CDR3 sequences listed, about 93% were seen once. The T cells that were sequenced for TCR beta were CD8+ and CD4+ cells from blood. This CDR3 contains 15 residues. V shed 1 base and J shed 5 bases, with 14 bases lying between them. In germline, CDR1 is MGHRA, CDR2 YSYEKL.

This clonotype was sampled from a human donor with Susac syndrome. The chain joins TRBV4-1 to TRBJ1-2; D is undetermined. Sample: CD8+ T cells from PBMCs. Written as DNA, the CDR3 is TGCGCCAGCAGCCAAGTGCCAGGCCAGAATTATGGCTACACCTTC. It codes for CASSQVPGQNYGYTF.